The subject of this entry is one T cell receptor (beta chain). The CDR3 has 14 residues. The V gene lost 3 bases and the J gene lost 4 bases, with 13 bases spanning the gap. Germline V lookup: CDR1 GTSNPN, CDR2 SVGIG (reference sequence). This entry comes from a study of T cell responses to AZD1222 COVID-19 vaccine. TCRdb keeps only in-frame clones here, not all; method: immunoSEQ multiplex PCR. The sample carries roughly 150,000 clones, 90% recorded once. The V call is TRBV30, the J call TRBJ1-5; a weak D match, TRBD1 (6 bases). The receptor's source is an adult who received the AZD1222 COVID-19 vaccine. Specimen: peripheral blood, collected 28 days after the second AZD1222 dose. CDR3 DNA sequence: TGTGCCTGGAGCGTGGTCAGGGGAAATCAGCCCCAGCATTTT. Its translation is CAWSVVRGNQPQHF. Full variable domain (missing parts from reference TRBV30 and TRBJ1-5): SQTIHQWPATLVQPVGSPLSLECTVEGTSNPNLYWYRQAAGRGLQLLFYSVGIGQISSEVPQNLSASRPQDRQFILSSKKLLLSDSGFYLCAWSVVRGNQPQHFGDGTRLSIL.